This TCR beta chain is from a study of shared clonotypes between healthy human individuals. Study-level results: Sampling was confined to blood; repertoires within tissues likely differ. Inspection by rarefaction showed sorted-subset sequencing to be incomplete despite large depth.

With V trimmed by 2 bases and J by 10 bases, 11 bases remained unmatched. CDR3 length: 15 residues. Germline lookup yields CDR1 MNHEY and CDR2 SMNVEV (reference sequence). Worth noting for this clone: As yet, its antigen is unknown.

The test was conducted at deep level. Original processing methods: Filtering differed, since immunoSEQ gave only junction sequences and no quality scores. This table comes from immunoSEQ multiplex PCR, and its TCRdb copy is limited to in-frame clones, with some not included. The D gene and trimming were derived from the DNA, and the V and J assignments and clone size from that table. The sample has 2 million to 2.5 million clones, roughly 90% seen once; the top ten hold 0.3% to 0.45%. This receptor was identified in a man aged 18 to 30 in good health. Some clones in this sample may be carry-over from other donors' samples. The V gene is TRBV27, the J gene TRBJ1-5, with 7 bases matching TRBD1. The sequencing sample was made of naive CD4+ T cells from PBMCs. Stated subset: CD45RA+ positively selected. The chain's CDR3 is CASSLKGAQTGPQHF. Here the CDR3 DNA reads TGTGCCAGCAGTTTAAAGGGGGCCCAAACTGGTCCCCAGCATTTT.